This T cell receptor beta chain was documented in a study of blood T cells in healthy people across ages. The donors, aged roughly 6 to 100, were healthy Caucasians from Russia. The authors drew about 10 milliliters of peripheral blood from each donor. On this clonotype: The germline gene is not matched at one end of the junction; a read error may be the cause.

A second roughly 7 to 11 cycle PCR used barcoded and J-beta primers. TCRdb independently ran MiXCR on the 5' RACE reads; one entry per CDR3 protein. The table shows under 850,000 distinct CDR3 sequences, with 35% to 40% occurring only once. This CDR3 spans 13 amino acids. The rearrangement uses TRBV12-3 or TRBV12-4 and TRBJ2-3; TRBD1 might be the D (5 bases). The TCR sequence derives from a man aged 18 to 29 in good health. The sequenced sample consisted of blood. DNA of the CDR3: TGTGCCGGCAGTAGCAGGGACACAGATACGCAGTATTTT. Translating it yields CAGSSRDTDTQYF.